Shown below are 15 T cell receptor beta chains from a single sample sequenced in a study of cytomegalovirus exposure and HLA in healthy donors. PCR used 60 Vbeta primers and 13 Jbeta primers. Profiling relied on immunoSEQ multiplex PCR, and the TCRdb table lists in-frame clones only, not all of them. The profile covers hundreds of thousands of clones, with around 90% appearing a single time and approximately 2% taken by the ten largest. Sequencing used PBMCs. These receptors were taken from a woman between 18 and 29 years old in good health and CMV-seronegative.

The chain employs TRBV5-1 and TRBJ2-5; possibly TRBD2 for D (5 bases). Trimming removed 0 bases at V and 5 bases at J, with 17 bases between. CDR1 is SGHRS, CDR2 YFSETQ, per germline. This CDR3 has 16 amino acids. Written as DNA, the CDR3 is TGCGCCAGCAGCTTGGGGGTAGGAGGAGCGCGGGAGACCCAGTACTTC. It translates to CASSLGVGGARETQYF.

This CDR3 is CAARVANSPLHF. CDR3 coding DNA: TGTGCCGCCAGGGTTGCCAATTCACCCCTCCACTTT. The rearrangement joins TRBV6-7 to TRBJ1-6; TRBD1 might be the D (5 bases). TRBV6-7 is identified as an open reading frame with a role that is uncertain. The V and J ends lost 11 bases and 7 bases respectively, with 12 bases between them. The CDR3 totals 12 residues.

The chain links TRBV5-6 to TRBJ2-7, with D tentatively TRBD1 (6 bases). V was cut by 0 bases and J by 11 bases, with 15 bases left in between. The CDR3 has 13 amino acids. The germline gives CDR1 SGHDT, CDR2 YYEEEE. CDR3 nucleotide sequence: TGTGCCAGCAGCTTGGCCGTGGCCGGGGACAAGTACTTC. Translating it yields CASSLAVAGDKYF. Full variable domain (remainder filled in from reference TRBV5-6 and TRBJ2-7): DAGVTQSPTHLIKTRGQQVTLRCSPKSGHDTVSWYQQALGQGPQFIFQYYEEEERQRGNFPDRFSGHQFPNYSSELNVNALLLGDSALYLCASSLAVAGDKYFGPGTRLTVT.

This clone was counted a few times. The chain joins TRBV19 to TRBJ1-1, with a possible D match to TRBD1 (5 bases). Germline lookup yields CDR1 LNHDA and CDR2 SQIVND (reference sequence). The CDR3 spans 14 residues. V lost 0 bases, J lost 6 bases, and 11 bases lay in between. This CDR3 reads CASSIESGMPEAFF. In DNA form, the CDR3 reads TGTGCCAGTAGTATAGAGTCAGGGATGCCTGAAGCTTTCTTT.

The CDR3 is CASSQDILGRNYGYTF. Here the CDR3 DNA reads TGTGCCAGCAGCCAAGATATTCTAGGCCGGAACTATGGCTACACCTTC. The J gene is TRBJ1-2, the V gene TRBV4-2; the D is unclear. V lost 0 bases and J 2 bases, leaving 13 bases between the germline ends. This CDR3 has 16 residues. The germline V gene has CDR1 LGHNA and CDR2 YNFKEQ.

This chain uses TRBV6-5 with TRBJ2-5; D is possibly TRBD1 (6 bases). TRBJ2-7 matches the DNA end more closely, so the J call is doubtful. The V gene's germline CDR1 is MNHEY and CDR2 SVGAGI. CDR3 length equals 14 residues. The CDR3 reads CASSYQDSSHEQYF. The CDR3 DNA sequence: TGTGCCAGCAGTTACCAGGACAGCTCGCACGAGCAGTACTTC.

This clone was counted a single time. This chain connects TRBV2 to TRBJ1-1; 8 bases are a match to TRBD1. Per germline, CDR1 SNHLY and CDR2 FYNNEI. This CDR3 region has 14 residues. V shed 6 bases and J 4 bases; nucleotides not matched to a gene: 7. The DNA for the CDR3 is TGTGCCAGCAGCCTCGGACAGGGTAGCACTGAAGCTTTCTTT. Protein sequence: CASSLGQGSTEAFF.

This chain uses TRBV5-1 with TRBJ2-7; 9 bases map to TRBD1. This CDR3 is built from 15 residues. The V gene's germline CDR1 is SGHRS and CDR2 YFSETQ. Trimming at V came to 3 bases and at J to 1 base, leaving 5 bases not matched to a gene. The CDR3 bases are TGCGCCAGCAGCTCCAAGACAGGGGGGTCCTACGAGCAGTACTTC. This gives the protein CASSSKTGGSYEQYF. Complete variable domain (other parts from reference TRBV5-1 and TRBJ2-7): KAGVTQTPRYLIKTRGQQVTLSCSPISGHRSVSWYQQTPGQGLQFLFEYFSETQRNKGNFPGRFSGRQFSNSRSEMNVSTLELGDSALYLCASSSKTGGSYEQYFGPGTRLTVT.

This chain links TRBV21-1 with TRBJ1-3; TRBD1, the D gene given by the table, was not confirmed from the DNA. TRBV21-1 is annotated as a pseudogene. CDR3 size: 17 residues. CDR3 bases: TGTGCCAGCAGCAAAGCCCTGCTGGACACCTCTGGAAACACCATATATTTT. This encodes CASSKALLDTSGNTIYF.

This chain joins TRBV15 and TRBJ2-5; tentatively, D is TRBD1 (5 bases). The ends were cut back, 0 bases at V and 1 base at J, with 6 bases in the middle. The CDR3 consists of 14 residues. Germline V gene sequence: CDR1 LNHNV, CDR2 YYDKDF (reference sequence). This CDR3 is CATSRDRVQETQYF. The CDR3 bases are TGTGCCACCAGCAGAGACAGGGTCCAAGAGACCCAGTACTTC.

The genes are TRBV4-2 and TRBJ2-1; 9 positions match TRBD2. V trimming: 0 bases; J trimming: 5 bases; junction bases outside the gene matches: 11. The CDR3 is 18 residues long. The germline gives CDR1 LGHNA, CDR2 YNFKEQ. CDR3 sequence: CASSQDHSGGLKNNEQFF. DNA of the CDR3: TGTGCCAGCAGCCAAGACCATAGCGGGGGACTGAAAAACAATGAGCAGTTCTTC.

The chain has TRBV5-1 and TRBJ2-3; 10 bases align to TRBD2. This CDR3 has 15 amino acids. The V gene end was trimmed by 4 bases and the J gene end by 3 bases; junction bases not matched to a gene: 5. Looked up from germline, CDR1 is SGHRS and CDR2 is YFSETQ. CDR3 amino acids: CASSLSTSGTDTQYF. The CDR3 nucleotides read TGCGCCAGCAGCCTATCGACTAGCGGGACAGATACGCAGTATTTT. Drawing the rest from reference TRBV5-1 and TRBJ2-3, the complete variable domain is KAGVTQTPRYLIKTRGQQVTLSCSPISGHRSVSWYQQTPGQGLQFLFEYFSETQRNKGNFPGRFSGRQFSNSRSEMNVSTLELGDSALYLCASSLSTSGTDTQYFGPGTRLTVL.

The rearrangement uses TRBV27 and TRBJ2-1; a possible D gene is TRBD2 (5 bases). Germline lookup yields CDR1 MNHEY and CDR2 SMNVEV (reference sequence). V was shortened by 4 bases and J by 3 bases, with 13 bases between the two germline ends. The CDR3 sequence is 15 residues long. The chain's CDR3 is CASSSRVEFYNEQFF. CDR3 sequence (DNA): TGTGCCAGCAGTTCGAGGGTAGAGTTCTACAATGAGCAGTTCTTC.

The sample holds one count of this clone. The CDR3: CASSHLSGGTQETQYF. CDR3 coding DNA: TGCGCCAGCAGCCATTTAAGCGGGGGGACCCAAGAGACCCAGTACTTC. The gene calls are TRBV4-1 and TRBJ2-5; 9 bases map to TRBD2. V gave up 3 bases and J gave up 1 base; unmatched junction bases: 6. The length of the CDR3 is 16 residues. Germline CDR1 and CDR2: MGHRA and YSYEKL.

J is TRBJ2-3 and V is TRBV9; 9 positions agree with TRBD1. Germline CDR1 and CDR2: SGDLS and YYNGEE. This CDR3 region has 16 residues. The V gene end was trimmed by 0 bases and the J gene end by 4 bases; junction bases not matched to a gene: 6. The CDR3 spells CASSVVGTGWADTQYF. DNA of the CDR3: TGTGCCAGCAGCGTAGTCGGGACAGGGTGGGCAGATACGCAGTATTTT.